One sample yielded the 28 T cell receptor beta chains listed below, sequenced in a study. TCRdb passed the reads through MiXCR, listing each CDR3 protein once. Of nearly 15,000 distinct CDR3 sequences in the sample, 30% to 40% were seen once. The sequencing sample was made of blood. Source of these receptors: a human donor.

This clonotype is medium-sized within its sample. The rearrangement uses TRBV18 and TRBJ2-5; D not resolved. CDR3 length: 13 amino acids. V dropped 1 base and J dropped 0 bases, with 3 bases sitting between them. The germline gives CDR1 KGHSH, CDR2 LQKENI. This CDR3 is CASSPRDQETQYF. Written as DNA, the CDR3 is TGTGCCAGCTCACCACGGGACCAAGAGACCCAGTACTTC.

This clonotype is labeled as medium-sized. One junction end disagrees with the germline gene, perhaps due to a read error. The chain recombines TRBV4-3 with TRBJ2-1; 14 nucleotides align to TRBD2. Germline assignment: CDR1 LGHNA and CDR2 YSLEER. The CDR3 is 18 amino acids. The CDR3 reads CASSKEGLAGVGYNEQFF. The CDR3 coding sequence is TGCGCCAGCAGCAAAGAGGGACTAGCGGGAGTAGGTTACAATGAGCAGTTCTTC.

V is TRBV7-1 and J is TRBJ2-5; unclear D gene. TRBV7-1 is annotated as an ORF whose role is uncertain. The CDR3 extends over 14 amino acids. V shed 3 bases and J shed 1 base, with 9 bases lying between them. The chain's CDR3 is CASSSVLSQETQYF. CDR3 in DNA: TGTGCCAGCAGCTCTGTCCTATCCCAAGAGACCCAGTACTTC.

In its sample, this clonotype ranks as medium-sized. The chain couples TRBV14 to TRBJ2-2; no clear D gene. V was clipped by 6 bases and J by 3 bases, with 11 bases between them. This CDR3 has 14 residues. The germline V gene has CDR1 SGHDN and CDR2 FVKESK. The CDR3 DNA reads TGTGCCAGCAGTCGCCGGGCTCACACCGGGGAGCTGTTTTTT. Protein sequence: CASSRRAHTGELFF.

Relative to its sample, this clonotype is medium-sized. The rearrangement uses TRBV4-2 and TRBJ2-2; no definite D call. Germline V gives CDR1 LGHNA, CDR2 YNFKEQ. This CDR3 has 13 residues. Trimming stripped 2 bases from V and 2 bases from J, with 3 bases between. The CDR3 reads CASSQLNTGELFF. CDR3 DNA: TGTGCCAGCAGCCAACTAAACACCGGGGAGCTGTTTTTT.

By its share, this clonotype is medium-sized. This chain's CDR3 is CSVGGLAGDPGANVLTF. CDR3 DNA: TGCAGCGTTGGTGGACTAGCGGGAGACCCTGGGGCCAACGTCCTGACTTTC. The V gene is TRBV29-1, the J gene TRBJ2-6; 13 bases map to TRBD2. The CDR3 has 17 residues. Germline CDR1 reads SQVTM; CDR2 reads ANQGSEA. Unmatched junction bases numbered 5, after V lost 4 bases and J lost 2 bases.

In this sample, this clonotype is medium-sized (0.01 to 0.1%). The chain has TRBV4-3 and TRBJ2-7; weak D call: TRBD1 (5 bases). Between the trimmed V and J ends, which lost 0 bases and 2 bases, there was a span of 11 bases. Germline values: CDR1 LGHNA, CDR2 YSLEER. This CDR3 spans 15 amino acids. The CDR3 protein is CASSQDETVPYEQYF. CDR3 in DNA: TGCGCCAGCAGCCAAGATGAGACAGTCCCCTACGAGCAGTACTTC.

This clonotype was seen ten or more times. CDR3 loop: CAWSVSGGQPQHF. The CDR3 DNA follows: TGTGCCTGGAGTGTATCCGGGGGTCAGCCCCAGCATTTT. The chain combines TRBV30 with TRBJ1-5; a weak D match, TRBD1 (5 bases). Looked up from germline, CDR1 is GTSNPN and CDR2 is SVGIG (reference sequence). Trimming cost V 0 bases and J 6 bases, with 9 bases left between them. The CDR3 contains 13 residues.

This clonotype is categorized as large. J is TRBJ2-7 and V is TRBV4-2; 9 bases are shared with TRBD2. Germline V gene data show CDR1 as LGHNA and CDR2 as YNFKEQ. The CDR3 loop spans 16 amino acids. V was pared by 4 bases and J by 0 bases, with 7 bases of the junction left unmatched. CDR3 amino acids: CASSPLTSGTSYEQYF. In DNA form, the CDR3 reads TGTGCCAGCAGCCCCCTGACTAGCGGAACCTCCTACGAGCAGTACTTC.

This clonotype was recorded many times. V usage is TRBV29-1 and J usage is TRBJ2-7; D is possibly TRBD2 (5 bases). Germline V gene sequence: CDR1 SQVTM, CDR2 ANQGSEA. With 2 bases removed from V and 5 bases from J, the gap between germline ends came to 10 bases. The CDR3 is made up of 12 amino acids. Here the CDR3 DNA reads TGCAGCGTTGAATCGGGGTTCCACGAGCAGTACTTC. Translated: CSVESGFHEQYF.

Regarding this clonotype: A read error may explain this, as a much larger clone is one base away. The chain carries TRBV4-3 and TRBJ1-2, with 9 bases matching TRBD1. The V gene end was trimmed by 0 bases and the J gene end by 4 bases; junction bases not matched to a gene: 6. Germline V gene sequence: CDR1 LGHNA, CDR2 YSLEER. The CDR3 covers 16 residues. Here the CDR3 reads CASSQDLGQGVYGYTF. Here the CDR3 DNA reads TGCGCCAGCAGCCAAGATCTGGGACAGGGAGTCTATGGCTACACCTTC.

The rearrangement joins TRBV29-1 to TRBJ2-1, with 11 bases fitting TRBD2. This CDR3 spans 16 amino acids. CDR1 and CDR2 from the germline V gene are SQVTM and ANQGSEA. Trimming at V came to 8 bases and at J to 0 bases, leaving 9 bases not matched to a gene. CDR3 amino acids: CSRFSGRGDSYNEQFF. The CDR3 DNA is TGCAGCCGTTTTAGCGGGAGGGGAGACTCCTACAATGAGCAGTTCTTC.

The CDR3 DNA sequence: TGCAGCGGCCGGACAGGGAGGAATGAGCAGTTCTTC. Residues: CSGRTGRNEQFF. The chain employs TRBV29-1 and TRBJ2-1; TRBD1 aligns across 8 bases. Germline V CDR1 and CDR2: SQVTM, ANQGSEA. This CDR3 region has 12 residues. J was trimmed by 7 bases and V by 7 bases; bases with no gene match: 6.

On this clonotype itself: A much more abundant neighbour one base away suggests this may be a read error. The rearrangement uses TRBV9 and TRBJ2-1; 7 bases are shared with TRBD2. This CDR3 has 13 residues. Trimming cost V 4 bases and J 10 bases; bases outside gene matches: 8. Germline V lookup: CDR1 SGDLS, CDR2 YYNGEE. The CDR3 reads CASSSRDYREQFF. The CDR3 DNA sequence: TGTGCCAGCAGCAGTCGGGACTATAGAGAGCAGTTCTTC.

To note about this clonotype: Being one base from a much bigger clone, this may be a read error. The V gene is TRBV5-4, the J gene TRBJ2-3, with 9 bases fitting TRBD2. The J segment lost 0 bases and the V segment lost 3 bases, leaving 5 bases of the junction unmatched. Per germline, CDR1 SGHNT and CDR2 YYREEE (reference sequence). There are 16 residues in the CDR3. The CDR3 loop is CASSSLTSGSTDTQYF. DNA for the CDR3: TGTGCCAGCAGCTCCCTCACTAGCGGGAGCACAGATACGCAGTATTTT.

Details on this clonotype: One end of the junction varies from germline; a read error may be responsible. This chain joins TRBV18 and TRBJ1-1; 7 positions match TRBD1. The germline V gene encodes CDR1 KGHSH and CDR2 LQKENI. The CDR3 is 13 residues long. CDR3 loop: CVSSPLTGIEAFF. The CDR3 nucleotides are TGTGTCAGCTCGCCACTGACAGGGATTGAAGCTTTCTTT.

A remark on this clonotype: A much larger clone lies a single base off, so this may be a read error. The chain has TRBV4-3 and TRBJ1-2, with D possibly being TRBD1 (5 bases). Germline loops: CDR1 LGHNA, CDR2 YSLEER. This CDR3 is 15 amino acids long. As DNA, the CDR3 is TGCACCAGCAGCCAAGAGTCAGGGAAAGCCTATGGCTACACCTTC. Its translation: CTSSQESGKAYGYTF.

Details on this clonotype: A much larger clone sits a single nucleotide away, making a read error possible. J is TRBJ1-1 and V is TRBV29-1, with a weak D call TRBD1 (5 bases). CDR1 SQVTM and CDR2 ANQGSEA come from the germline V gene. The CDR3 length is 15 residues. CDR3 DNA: TGCAGCGTTGAAGATTTAAGACAGAAGAACACTGAAGCTGTCTTT. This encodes CSVEDLRQKNTEAVF.

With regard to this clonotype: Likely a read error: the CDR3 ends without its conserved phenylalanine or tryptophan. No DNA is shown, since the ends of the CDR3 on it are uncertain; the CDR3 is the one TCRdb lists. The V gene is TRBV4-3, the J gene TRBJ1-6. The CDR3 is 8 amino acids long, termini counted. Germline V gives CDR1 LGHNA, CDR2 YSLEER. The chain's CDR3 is CASSQDAN.

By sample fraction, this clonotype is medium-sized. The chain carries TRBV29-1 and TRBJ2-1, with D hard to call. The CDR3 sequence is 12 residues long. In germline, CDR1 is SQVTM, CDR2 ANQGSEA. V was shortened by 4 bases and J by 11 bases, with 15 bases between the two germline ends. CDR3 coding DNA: TGCAGCGTTGGCGACCCCCTAGAAAAGCAGTTCTTC. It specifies CSVGDPLEKQFF.

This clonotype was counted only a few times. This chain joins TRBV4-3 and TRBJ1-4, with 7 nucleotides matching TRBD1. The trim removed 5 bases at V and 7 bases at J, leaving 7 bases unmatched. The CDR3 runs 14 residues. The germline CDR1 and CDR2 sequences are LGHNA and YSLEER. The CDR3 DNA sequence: TGCGCCAGCAGCTCAGGGGGAGGGTCTGAAAAACTGTTTTTT. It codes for CASSSGGGSEKLFF.

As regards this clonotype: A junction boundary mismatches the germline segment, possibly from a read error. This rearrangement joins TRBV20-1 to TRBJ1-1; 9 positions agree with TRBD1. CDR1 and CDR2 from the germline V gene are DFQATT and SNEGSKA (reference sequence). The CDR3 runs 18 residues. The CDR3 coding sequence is TGCAGCGCTACCGATATGGACAGGGGAAGCCTAAGGGACACTGAAGCTTTCTTT. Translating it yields CSATDMDRGSLRDTEAFF.

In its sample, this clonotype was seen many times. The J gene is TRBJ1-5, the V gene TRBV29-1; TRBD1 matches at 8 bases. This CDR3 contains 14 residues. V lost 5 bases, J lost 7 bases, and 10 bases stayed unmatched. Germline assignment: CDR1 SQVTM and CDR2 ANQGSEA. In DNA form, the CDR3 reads TGCAGCGTTAAGGTAGACAGGGGAGGCCAGCCCCAGCATTTT. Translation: CSVKVDRGGQPQHF. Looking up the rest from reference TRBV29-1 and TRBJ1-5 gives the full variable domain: SAVISQKPSRDICQRGTSLTIQCQVDSQVTMMFWYRQQPGQSLTLIATANQGSEATYESGFVIDKFPISRPNLTFSTLTVSNMSPEDSSIYLCSVKVDRGGQPQHFGDGTRLSIL.

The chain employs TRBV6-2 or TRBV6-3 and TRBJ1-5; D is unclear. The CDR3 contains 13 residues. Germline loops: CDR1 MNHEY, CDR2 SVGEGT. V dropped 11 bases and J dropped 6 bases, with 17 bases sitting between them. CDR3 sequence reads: CACIYGSSQPQHF. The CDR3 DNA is TGTGCCTGCATTTACGGGTCGAGTCAGCCCCAGCATTTT.

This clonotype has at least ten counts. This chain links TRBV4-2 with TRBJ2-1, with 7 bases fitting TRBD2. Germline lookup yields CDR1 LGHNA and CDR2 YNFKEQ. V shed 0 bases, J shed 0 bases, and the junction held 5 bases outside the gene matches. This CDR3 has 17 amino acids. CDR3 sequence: CASSQEPSGSSYNEQFF. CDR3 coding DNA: TGTGCCAGCAGCCAAGAGCCTAGCGGTAGCTCCTACAATGAGCAGTTCTTC.

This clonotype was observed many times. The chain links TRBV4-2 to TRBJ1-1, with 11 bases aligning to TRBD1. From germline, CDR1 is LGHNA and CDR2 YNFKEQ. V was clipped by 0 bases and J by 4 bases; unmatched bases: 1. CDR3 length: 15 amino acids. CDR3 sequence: CASSQEGQGGTEAFF. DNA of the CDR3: TGTGCCAGCAGCCAAGAGGGACAGGGGGGCACTGAAGCTTTCTTT.

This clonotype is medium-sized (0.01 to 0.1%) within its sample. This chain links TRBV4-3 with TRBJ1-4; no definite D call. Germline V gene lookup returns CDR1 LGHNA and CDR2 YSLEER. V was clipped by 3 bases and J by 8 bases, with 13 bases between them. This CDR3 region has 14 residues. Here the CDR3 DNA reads TGCGCCAGCAGCCAGATGACTAGTACCGAAAAACTGTTTTTT. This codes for CASSQMTSTEKLFF.

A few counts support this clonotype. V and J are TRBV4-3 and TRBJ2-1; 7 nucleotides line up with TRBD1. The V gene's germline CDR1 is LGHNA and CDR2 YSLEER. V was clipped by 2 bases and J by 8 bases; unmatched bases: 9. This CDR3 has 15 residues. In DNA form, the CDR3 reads TGCGCCAGCAGCCAATACAGGGGTGGTTCGTATGAGCAGTTCTTC. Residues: CASSQYRGGSYEQFF.